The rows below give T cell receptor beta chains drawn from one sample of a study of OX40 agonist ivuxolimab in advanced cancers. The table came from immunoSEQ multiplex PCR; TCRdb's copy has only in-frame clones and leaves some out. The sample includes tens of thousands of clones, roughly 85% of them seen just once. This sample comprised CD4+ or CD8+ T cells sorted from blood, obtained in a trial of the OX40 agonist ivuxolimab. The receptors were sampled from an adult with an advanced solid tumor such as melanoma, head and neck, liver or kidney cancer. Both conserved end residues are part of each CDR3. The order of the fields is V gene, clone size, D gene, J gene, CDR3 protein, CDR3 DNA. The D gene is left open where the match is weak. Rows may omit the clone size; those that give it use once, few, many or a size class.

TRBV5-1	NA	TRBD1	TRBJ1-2	CASSLEGRGDDGYTF	TGCGCCAGCAGCTTGGAGGGCAGGGGGGATGATGGCTACACCTTC
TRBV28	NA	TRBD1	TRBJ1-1	CASSSLPDRGRATEAFF	TGTGCCAGCAGTTCTCTACCGGACAGGGGTCGGGCCACTGAAGCTTTCTTT
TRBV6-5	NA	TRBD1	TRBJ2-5	CASNDRVAETQYF	TGTGCCAGCAATGACAGGGTAGCAGAGACCCAGTACTTC
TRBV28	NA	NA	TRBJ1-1	CASSLTVNTEAFF	TGTGCCAGCAGTTTAACAGTGAACACTGAAGCTTTCTTT
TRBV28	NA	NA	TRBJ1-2	CAVQGAHYGYTF	TGTGCCGTGCAGGGAGCTCACTATGGCTACACCTTC
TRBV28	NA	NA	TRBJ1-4	CASSLAREGKLFF	TGTGCCAGCAGTTTAGCGAGGGAGGGAAAACTGTTTTTT
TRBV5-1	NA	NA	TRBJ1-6	CASSLDGTIDSPLHF	TGCGCCAGCAGCTTGGACGGGACAATTGATTCACCCCTCCACTTT
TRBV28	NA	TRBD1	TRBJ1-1	CASSLSERGREAFF	TGTGCCAGCAGTTTATCGGAGAGGGGGCGGGAGGCTTTCTTT
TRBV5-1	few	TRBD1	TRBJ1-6	CASSPGQLNSPLHF	TGCGCCAGCAGCCCGGGACAGCTGAATTCACCCCTCCACTTT
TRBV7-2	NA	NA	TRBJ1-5	CASSLADPNQPQHF	TGTGCCAGCAGCTTAGCAGACCCAAATCAGCCCCAGCATTTT
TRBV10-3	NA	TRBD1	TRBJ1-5	CAIRSGTDNQPQHF	TGTGCCATCAGATCCGGGACAGACAATCAGCCCCAGCATTTT
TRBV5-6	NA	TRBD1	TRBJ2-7	CASSFLDRVPFAEQYF	TGTGCCAGCAGCTTTCTTGACAGGGTCCCTTTTGCCGAGCAGTACTTC
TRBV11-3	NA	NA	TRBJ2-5	CASSPQGAIGETQYF	TGTGCCAGCAGTCCCCAAGGGGCCATAGGAGAGACCCAGTACTTC
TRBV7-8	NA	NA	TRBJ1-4	CASGARTNEKLFF	TGTGCCAGCGGCGCCCGGACTAATGAAAAACTGTTTTTT
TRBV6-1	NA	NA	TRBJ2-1	CANRRLEINNEQFF	TGTGCCAACCGTAGACTAGAAATCAACAATGAGCAGTTCTTC
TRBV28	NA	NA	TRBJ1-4	CASRPGIRNEKLFF	TGTGCCAGCAGGCCGGGCATACGTAATGAAAAACTGTTTTTT
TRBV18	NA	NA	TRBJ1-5	CASSPGVPSNQPQHF	TGTGCCAGCTCACCAGGAGTTCCTAGCAATCAGCCCCAGCATTTT
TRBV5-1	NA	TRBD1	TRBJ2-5	CASSLGGVGETQYF	TGCGCCAGCAGCTTAGGGGGCGTCGGGGAGACCCAGTACTTC
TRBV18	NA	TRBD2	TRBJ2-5	CASSPRTSGGAQETQYF	TGTGCCAGCTCACCTCGGACTAGCGGGGGGGCACAAGAGACCCAGTACTTC
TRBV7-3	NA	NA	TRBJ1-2	CASSPRPADGYTF	TGTGCCAGCAGCCCCCGCCCGGCAGATGGCTACACCTTC
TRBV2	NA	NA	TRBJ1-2	CASSEGTTRSAF	TGTGCCAGCAGTGAGGGGACAACCCGGAGCGCCTTC
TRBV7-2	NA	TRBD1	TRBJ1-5	CASSLSGQGAIGSNQPQHF	TGTGCCAGCAGCTTATCGGGACAGGGGGCTATCGGAAGCAATCAGCCCCAGCATTTT
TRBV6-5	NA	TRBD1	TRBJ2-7	CASRKMTGAYEQYF	TGTGCCAGCAGGAAAATGACAGGGGCCTACGAGCAGTACTTC
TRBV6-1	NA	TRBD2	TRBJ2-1	CASSDGLAGRGVRNEQFF	TGTGCCAGCAGTGACGGACTAGCGGGGAGGGGGGTACGGAATGAGCAGTTCTTC
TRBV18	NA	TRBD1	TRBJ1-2	CASSPLTGTGAYGYTF	TGTGCCAGCTCACCACTAACCGGGACAGGGGCCTATGGCTACACCTTC
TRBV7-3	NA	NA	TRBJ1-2	CASSLSRDGHGYTF	TGTGCCAGCAGCTTAAGTCGGGACGGACATGGCTACACCTTC
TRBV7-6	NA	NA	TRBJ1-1	CASSLLGGGAFF	TGTGCCAGCAGCTTATTGGGGGGGGGAGCTTTCTTT
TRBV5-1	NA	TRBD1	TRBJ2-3	CASSSTGVQSDTQYF	TGCGCCAGCAGCTCGACAGGGGTTCAGTCAGATACGCAGTATTTT
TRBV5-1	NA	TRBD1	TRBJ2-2	CASSPDRGSNTGELFF	TGCGCCAGCAGCCCGGACAGGGGATCGAACACCGGGGAGCTGTTTTTT
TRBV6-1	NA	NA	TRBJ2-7	CASSLETKGEQYF	TGTGCCAGCAGCTTGGAAACGAAGGGCGAGCAGTACTTC
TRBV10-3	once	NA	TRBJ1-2	CAISVKGSREGGYTF	TGTGCCATCAGTGTCAAGGGGTCCCGGGAGGGTGGCTACACCTTC
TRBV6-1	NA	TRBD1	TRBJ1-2	CASSEQGTGGYGYTF	TGTGCCAGCAGTGAACAAGGGACAGGGGGCTATGGCTACACCTTC
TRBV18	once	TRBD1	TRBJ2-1	CASSPRQGARNEQFF	TGTGCCAGCTCACCACGACAGGGGGCTAGGAATGAGCAGTTCTTC
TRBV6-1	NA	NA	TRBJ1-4	CASGARGGEKLFF	TGTGCCAGCGGAGCCCGAGGGGGAGAAAAACTGTTTTTT
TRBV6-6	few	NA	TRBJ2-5	CASSYAFGQQETQYF	TGTGCCAGCAGTTACGCGTTTGGACAGCAAGAGACCCAGTACTTC
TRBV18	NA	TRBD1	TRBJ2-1	CASSLSGQNNEQFF	TGTGCCAGCTCACTCTCGGGACAGAACAATGAGCAGTTCTTC
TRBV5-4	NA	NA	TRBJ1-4	CASSLVSARGTNEKLFF	TGTGCCAGCAGCTTGGTGTCGGCCCGGGGGACTAATGAAAAACTGTTTTTT
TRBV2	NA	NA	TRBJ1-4	CASTRGVTEKLFF	TGTGCCAGCACCCGGGGGGTAACTGAAAAACTGTTTTTT
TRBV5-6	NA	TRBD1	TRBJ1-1	CASSRTGGTEAFF	TGTGCCAGCAGCCGAACAGGGGGCACTGAAGCTTTCTTT
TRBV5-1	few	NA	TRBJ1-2	CASSSVWDGGYTF	TGCGCCAGCAGCTCCGTTTGGGATGGTGGCTACACCTTC
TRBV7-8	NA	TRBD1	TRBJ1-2	CASSPNRGLGGYTF	TGTGCCAGCAGTCCGAACAGGGGGCTGGGTGGCTACACCTTC
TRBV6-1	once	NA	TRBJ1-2	CASSDGANGYTF	TGTGCCAGCAGTGACGGGGCGAATGGCTACACCTTC
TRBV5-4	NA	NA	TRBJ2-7	CASSFGRSPYEQYF	TGTGCCAGCAGTTTTGGTAGGAGCCCCTACGAGCAGTACTTC
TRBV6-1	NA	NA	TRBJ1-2	CASSPALYGYTF	TGTGCCAGCAGTCCCGCTCTCTATGGCTACACCTTC
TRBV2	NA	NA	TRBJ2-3	CASSEALGGDTQYF	TGTGCCAGCAGTGAAGCGCTCGGGGGAGATACGCAGTATTTT
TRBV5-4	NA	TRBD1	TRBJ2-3	CASSFGRDRGTDTQYF	TGTGCCAGCAGCTTTGGGCGGGACAGGGGCACAGATACGCAGTATTTT
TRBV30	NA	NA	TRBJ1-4	CAWSNTGTSNEKLFF	TGTGCCTGGAGCAATACTGGGACAAGTAATGAAAAACTGTTTTTT
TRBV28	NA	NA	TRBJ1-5	CASSFLSQPQHF	TGTGCCAGCAGTTTCCTCAGTCAGCCCCAGCATTTT
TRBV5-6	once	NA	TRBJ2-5	CASSLKETQYF	TGTGCCAGCAGCTTGAAGGAGACCCAGTACTTC
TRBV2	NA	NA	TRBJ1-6	CASSPRGALGSPLHF	TGTGCCAGCAGCCCTAGAGGGGCTCTGGGATCACCCCTCCACTTT
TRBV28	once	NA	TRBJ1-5	CASILGGGNQPQHF	TGTGCCAGCATCCTAGGGGGGGGTAATCAGCCCCAGCATTTT
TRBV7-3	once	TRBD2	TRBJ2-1	CASSLTSGGVGEQFF	TGTGCCAGCAGCCTGACTAGCGGGGGGGTTGGTGAGCAGTTCTTC
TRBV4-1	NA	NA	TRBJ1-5	CASSLTGLGNQPQHF	TGCGCCAGCAGCCTCACGGGACTCGGGAATCAGCCCCAGCATTTT
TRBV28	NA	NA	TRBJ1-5	CASSKGQPQHF	TGTGCCAGCTCAAAAGGCCAGCCCCAGCATTTT
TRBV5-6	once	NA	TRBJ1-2	CASSSPGGGYGYTF	TGTGCCAGCAGTTCCCCCGGGGGCGGCTATGGCTACACCTTC